These 11 T cell receptor beta chains originate from one sample sequenced in a study of blood T cell repertoires in COVID-19. Libraries were prepared by immunoSEQ multiplex PCR; TCRdb keeps only in-frame clonotypes and omits some of them. The sample has about 57,000 clones, 82% seen once. Sequencing input: peripheral blood. These receptors were obtained from a woman aged 60 to 75 with acute or convalescent COVID-19.

The chain employs TRBV7-9 and TRBJ2-1; possibly TRBD2 for D (6 bases). CDR3 length: 15 residues. V lost 4 bases and J lost 6, with 16 bases in between. In germline, CDR1 is SEHNR, CDR2 FQNEAQ (reference sequence). This chain's CDR3 is CASSYVRGVINEQFF. CDR3 DNA: TGTGCCAGCAGCTATGTGCGCGGGGTCATCAATGAGCAGTTCTTC.

This chain uses TRBV27 with TRBJ1-5, with 7 bases fitting TRBD1. The CDR3 is made up of 14 amino acids. The germline V gene has CDR1 MNHEY and CDR2 SMNVEV (reference sequence). Trimming took 3 bases from V and 5 from J; bases not matched to a gene: 4. The CDR3: CASSFRQGDQPQHF. The CDR3 bases are TGTGCCAGCAGTTTTCGGCAGGGGGATCAGCCCCAGCATTTT.

The rearrangement links TRBV10-2 to TRBJ1-5; possibly TRBD1 for D (6 bases). Germline-derived CDR1 and CDR2 are WSHSY and SAAADI. The CDR3 is 15 amino acids. V was trimmed by 0 bases and J by 4 bases, leaving 10 bases between them. CDR3 in DNA: TGCGCCAGCAGTGAGTCGAGGGGGTTGAATCAGCCCCAGCATTTT. Its translation is CASSESRGLNQPQHF.

The chain carries TRBV30 and TRBJ2-7; 7 nucleotides match TRBD1. V trimming: 5 bases; J trimming: 1 base; junction bases outside the gene matches: 2. The CDR3 runs to 12 residues. Germline assignment: CDR1 GTSNPN and CDR2 SVGIG (reference sequence). The CDR3 sequence: CAWATGSYEQYF. CDR3 DNA: TGTGCCTGGGCGACAGGGTCCTACGAGCAGTACTTC.

The rearrangement uses TRBV14 and TRBJ2-1; D not resolved. The germline V gene has CDR1 SGHDN and CDR2 FVKESK. The V end lost 1 base, the J end lost 6 bases, and 13 bases lay between the germline ends. The CDR3 runs 15 residues. CDR3 nucleotide sequence: TGTGCCAGCAGCCAAGTTCTGATGGGCACCAATGAGCAGTTCTTC. It yields the protein CASSQVLMGTNEQFF.

Only a few counts were recorded for this clone. V usage is TRBV15 and J usage is TRBJ2-7; weak D call: TRBD2 (5 bases). The CDR3 is made up of 17 amino acids. Germline V gene lookup returns CDR1 LNHNV and CDR2 YYDKDF (reference sequence). Trimming left V 0 bases short and J 4 bases short, with 19 bases between. DNA of the CDR3: TGTGCCACCAGCAGAGATAGAGGGAGACCCCCCCCTTACGAGCAGTACTTC. Its protein product is CATSRDRGRPPPYEQYF.

This clone was detected once. This rearrangement joins TRBV19 to TRBJ1-5; 12 positions match TRBD1. The V segment lost 9 bases and the J segment 4 bases; nucleotides outside the gene matches: 10. This CDR3 has 16 amino acids. The V gene's germline CDR1 is LNHDA and CDR2 SQIVND (reference sequence). CDR3 residues: CASNTGTGGLNQPQHF. CDR3 nucleotide sequence: TGTGCCAGCAATACCGGGACAGGGGGCCTAAATCAGCCCCAGCATTTT.

The J gene is TRBJ2-2, the V gene TRBV12-5; 7 bases fit TRBD2. This CDR3 is built from 15 residues. Trimming at V came to 4 bases and at J to 2 bases, leaving 4 bases not matched to a gene. Germline lookup yields CDR1 LGHNT and CDR2 FRNRAP. The CDR3 spells CASGSERENTGELFF. The CDR3 region has the DNA TGTGCTAGTGGTTCCGAGCGGGAAAACACCGGGGAGCTGTTTTTT.

The V call is TRBV13, the J call TRBJ1-1; possible D gene TRBD1, 6 bases. CDR1 and CDR2 from the germline V gene are PRHDT and FYEKMQ (reference sequence). This CDR3 comprises 14 residues. V was trimmed by 5 bases and J by 3 bases, leaving 13 bases between them. The CDR3 region is CASSIRQAHTEAFF. The DNA for the CDR3 is TGTGCCAGCAGCATTCGACAGGCCCACACTGAAGCTTTCTTT.

For the CDR3, the DNA is TGTGCCAGCAGCCAAGATTCGGGGGAGCAGTTCTTC. Its protein product is CASSQDSGEQFF. The chain combines TRBV14 with TRBJ2-1, with TRBD2 as a possible D gene (5 bases). The CDR3 has 12 amino acids. V lost 0 bases to trimming and J lost 10 bases, with 7 bases between them. Germline-derived CDR1 and CDR2 are SGHDN and FVKESK.

As concerns this clone: The sample carries other DNA sequences with the same CDR3. This chain connects TRBV6-2 or TRBV6-3 to TRBJ1-1, with unresolved D. CDR3 length: 13 residues. V was cut by 2 bases and J by 4 bases, with 8 bases left in between. Germline-derived CDR1 and CDR2 are MNHEY and SVGEGT. CDR3 bases: TGTGCCAGCAGTTACCTTCGGGGCACTGAAGCTTTCTTT. It translates to CASSYLRGTEAFF.